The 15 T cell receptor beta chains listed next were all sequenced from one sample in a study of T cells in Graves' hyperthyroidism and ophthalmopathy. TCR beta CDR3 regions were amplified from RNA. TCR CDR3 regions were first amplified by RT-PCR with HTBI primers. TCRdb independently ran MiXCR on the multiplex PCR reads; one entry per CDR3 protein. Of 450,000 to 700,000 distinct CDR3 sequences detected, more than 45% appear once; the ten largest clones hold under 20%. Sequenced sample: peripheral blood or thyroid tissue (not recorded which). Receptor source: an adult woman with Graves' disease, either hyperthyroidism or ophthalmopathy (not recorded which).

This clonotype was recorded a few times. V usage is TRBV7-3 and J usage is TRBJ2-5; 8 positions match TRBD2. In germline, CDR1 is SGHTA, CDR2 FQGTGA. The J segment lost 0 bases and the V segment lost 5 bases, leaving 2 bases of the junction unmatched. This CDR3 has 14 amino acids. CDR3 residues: CASSPGGDQETQYF. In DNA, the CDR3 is TGTGCCAGCAGCCCCGGGGGGGACCAAGAGACCCAGTACTTC.

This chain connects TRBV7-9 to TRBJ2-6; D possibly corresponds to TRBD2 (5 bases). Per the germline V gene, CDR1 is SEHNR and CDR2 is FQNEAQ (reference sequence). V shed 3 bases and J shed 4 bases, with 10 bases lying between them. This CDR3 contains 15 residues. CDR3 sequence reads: CASSLISGGANVLTF. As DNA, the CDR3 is TGTGCCAGCAGCTTGATCTCGGGGGGGGCCAACGTCCTGACTTTC. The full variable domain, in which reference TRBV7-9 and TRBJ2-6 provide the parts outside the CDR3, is DTGVSQNPRHKITKRGQNVTFRCDPISEHNRLYWYRQTLGQGPEFLTYFQNEAQLEKSRLLSDRFSAERPKGSFSTLEIQRTEQGDSAMYLCASSLISGGANVLTFGAGSRLTVL.

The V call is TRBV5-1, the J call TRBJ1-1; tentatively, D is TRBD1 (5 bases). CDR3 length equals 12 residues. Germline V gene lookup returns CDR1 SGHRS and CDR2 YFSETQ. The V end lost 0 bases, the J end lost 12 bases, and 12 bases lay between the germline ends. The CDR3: CASSLDQGRTFF. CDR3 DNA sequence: TGCGCCAGCAGCTTGGACCAGGGACGTACTTTCTTT.

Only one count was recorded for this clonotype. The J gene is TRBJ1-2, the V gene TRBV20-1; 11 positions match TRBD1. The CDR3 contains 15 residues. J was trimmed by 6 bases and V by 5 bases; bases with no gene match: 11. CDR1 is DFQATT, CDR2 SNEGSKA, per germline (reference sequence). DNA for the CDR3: TGCAGTGCTGGCCATCGGGGACAGGGGGTGAATGGCTACACCTTC. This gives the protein CSAGHRGQGVNGYTF.

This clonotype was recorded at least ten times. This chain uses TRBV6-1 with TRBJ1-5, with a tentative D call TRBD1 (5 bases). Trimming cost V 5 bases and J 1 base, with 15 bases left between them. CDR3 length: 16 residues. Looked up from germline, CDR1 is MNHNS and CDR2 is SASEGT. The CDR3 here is CASSSRQSGSNQPQHF. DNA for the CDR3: TGTGCCAGCAGTTCCCGACAGTCAGGGAGCAATCAGCCCCAGCATTTT.

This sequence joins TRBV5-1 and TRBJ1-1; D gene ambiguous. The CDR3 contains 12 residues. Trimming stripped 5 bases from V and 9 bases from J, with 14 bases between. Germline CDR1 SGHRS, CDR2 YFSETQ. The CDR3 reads CASSQNAQQAFF. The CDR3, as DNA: TGCGCCAGCAGTCAGAACGCACAGCAAGCTTTCTTT.

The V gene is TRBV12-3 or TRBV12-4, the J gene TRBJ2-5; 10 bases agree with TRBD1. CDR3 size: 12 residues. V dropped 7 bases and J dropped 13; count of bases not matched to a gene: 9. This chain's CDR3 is CASTAGGQGRYF. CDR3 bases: TGTGCCAGCACGGCAGGGGGACAGGGGAGGTACTTC.

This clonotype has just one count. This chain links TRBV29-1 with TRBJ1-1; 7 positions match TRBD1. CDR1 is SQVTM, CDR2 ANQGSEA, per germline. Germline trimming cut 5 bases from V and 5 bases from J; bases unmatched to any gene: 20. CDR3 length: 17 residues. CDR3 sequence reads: CSVPDSPGRGRGTEAFF. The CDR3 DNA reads TGCAGCGTTCCGGACAGCCCAGGAAGGGGGCGCGGTACTGAAGCTTTCTTT. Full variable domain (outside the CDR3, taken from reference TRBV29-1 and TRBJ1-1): SAVISQKPSRDICQRGTSLTIQCQVDSQVTMMFWYRQQPGQSLTLIATANQGSEATYESGFVIDKFPISRPNLTFSTLTVSNMSPEDSSIYLCSVPDSPGRGRGTEAFFGQGTRLTVV.

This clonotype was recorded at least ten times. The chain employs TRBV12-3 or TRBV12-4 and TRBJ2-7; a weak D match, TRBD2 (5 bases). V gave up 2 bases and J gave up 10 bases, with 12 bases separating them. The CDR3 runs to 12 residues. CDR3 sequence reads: CASSLHLGGQYF. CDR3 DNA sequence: TGTGCCAGCAGTTTACATCTTGGAGGACAGTACTTC.

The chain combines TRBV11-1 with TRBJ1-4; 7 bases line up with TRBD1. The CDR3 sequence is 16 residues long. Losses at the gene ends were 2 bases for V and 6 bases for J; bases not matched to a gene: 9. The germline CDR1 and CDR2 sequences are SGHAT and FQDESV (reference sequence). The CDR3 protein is CASSLNWDSWHEKLFF. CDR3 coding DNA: TGTGCCAGCAGCTTAAATTGGGACAGCTGGCATGAAAAACTGTTTTTT.

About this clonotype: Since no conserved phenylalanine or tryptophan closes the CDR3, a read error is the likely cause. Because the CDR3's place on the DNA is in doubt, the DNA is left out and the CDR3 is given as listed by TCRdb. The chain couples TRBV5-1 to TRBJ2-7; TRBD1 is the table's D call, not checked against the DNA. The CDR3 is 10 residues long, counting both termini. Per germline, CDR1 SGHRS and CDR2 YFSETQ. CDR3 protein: CASSWTGGDT.

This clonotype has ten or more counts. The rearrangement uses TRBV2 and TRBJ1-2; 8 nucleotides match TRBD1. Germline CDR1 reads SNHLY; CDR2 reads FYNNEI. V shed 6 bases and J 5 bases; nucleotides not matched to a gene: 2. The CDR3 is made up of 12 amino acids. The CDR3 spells CASSGQGYGYTF. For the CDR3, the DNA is TGTGCCAGCAGCGGACAGGGATATGGCTACACCTTC.

The CDR3 DNA is TGTGCCAGCGTTGGATTCGACCAGGATTACGAGCAGTACTTC. The encoded protein is CASVGFDQDYEQYF. This chain joins TRBV7-8 and TRBJ2-7; no clear D gene. CDR3 length: 14 amino acids. Germline V gene lookup returns CDR1 SGHVS and CDR2 FQNEAQ. With 8 bases removed from V and 4 bases from J, the gap between germline ends came to 18 bases.

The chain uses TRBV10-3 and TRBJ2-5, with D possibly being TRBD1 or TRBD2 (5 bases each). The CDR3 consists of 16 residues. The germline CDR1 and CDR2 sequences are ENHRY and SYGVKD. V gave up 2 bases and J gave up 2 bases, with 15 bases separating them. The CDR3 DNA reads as TGTGCCATCAGTGAGGAGGGGACGGCAGAACAAGAGACCCAGTACTTC. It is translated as CAISEEGTAEQETQYF.

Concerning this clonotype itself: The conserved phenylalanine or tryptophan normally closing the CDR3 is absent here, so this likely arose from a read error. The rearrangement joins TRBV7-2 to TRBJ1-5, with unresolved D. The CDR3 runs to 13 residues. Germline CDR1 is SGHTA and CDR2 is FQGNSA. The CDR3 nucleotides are TGCGCCAGCAGCCCAACAGCCTATCAGCCCCAGCATTCA. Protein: CASSPTAYQPQHS.